Only one count was recorded for the clone carrying this T cell receptor (beta chain). Antigen: not known. The junction had 4 bases not matched to a gene; V was cut back by 6 bases and J by 1 base. CDR3 size: 14 residues. Germline V lookup: CDR1 MNHEY, CDR2 SVGAGI. The data are from a study of cytomegalovirus exposure and HLA in healthy donors. In the PCR, 60 Vbeta and 13 Jbeta primers were used. Method: immunoSEQ multiplex PCR; TCRdb's copy keeps in-frame clones and lacks some. The sample includes hundreds of thousands of clones, almost 80% of them seen just once. Whole-study results and caveats: Cytomegalovirus association was assigned to 150 to 200 TCR beta chains.

The chain uses TRBV6-5 and TRBJ1-1, with TRBD1 matching over 8 bases. This receptor was taken from a man between 18 and 29 years old in good health and CMV-seronegative. Input material: PBMCs. The CDR3: CASRTGAGNTEAFF. The CDR3 DNA follows: TGTGCCAGCAGGACAGGGGCGGGGAACACTGAAGCTTTCTTT.